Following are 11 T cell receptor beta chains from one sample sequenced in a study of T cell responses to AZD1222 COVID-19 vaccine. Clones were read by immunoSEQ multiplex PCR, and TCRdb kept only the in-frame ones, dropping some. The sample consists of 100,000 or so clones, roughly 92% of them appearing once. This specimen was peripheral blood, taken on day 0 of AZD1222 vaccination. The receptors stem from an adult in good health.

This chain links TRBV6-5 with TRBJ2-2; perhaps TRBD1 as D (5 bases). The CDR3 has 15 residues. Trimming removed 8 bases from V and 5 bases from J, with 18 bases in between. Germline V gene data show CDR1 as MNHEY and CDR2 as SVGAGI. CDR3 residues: CASRNSQGSTGELFF. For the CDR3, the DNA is TGTGCCAGCCGCAACTCTCAGGGAAGTACCGGGGAGCTGTTTTTT.

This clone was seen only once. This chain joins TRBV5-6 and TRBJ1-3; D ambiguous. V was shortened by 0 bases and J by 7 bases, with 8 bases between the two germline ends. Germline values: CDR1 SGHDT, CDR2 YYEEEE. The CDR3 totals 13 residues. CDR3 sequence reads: CASSLAAVNTIYF. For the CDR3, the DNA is TGTGCCAGCAGCTTGGCGGCTGTGAACACCATATATTTT.

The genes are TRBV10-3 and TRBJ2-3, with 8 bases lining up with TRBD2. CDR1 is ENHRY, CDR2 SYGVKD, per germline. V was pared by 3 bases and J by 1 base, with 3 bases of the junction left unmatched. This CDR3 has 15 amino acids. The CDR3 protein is CAISDSGERTDTQYF. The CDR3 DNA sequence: TGTGCCATCAGTGATAGCGGGGAGCGCACAGATACGCAGTATTTT.

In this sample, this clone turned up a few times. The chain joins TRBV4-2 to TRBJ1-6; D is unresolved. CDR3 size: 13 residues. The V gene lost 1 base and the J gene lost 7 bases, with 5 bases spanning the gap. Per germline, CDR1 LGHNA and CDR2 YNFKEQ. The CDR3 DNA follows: TGTGCCAGCAGCCAAGTCACGAATTCACCCCTCCACTTT. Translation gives CASSQVTNSPLHF.

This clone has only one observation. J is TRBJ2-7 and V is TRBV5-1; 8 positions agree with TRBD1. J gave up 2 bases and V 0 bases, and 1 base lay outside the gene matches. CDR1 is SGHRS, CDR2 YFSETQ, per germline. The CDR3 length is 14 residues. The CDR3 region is CASSLGQGPYEQYF. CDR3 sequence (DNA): TGCGCCAGCAGCTTGGGACAGGGGCCCTACGAGCAGTACTTC.

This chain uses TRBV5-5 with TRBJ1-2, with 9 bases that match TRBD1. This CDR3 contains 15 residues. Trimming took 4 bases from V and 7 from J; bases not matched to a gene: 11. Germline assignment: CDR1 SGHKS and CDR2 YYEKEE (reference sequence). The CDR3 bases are TGTGCCAGCAGCGTCCGGGACAGGGAAATTTCTGGCTACACCTTC. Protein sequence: CASSVRDREISGYTF.

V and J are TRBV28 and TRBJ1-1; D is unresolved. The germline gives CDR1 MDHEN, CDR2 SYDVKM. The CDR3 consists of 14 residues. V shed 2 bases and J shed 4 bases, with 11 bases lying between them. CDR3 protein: CASSLPPLGTEAFF. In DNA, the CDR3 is TGTGCCAGCAGTTTACCCCCTCTCGGCACTGAAGCTTTCTTT.

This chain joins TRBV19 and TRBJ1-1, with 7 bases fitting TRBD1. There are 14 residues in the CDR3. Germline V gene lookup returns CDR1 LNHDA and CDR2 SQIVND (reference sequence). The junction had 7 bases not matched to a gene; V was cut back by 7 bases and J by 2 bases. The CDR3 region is CASKGGQSNTEAFF. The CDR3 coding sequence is TGTGCCAGTAAAGGGGGACAGAGCAACACTGAAGCTTTCTTT.

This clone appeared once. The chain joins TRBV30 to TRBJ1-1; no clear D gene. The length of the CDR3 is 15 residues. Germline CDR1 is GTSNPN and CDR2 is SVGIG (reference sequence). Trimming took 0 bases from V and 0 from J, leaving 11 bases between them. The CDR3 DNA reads TGTGCCTGGAGTGTCTTGCGGGTATTGAACACTGAAGCTTTCTTT. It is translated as CAWSVLRVLNTEAFF.

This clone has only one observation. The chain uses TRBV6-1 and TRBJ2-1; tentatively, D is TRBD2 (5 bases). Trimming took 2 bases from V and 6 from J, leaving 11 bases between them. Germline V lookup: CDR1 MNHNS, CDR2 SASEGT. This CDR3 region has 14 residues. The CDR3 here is CASSEKFSGNEQFF. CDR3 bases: TGTGCCAGCAGTGAAAAATTCAGCGGCAATGAGCAGTTCTTC.

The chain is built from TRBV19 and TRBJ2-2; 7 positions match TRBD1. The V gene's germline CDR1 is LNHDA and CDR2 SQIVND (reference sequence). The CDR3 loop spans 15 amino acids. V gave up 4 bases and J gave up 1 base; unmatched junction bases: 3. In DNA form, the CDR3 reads TGTGCCAGTAGTACCCGACAGGGGAACACCGGGGAGCTGTTTTTT. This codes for CASSTRQGNTGELFF.